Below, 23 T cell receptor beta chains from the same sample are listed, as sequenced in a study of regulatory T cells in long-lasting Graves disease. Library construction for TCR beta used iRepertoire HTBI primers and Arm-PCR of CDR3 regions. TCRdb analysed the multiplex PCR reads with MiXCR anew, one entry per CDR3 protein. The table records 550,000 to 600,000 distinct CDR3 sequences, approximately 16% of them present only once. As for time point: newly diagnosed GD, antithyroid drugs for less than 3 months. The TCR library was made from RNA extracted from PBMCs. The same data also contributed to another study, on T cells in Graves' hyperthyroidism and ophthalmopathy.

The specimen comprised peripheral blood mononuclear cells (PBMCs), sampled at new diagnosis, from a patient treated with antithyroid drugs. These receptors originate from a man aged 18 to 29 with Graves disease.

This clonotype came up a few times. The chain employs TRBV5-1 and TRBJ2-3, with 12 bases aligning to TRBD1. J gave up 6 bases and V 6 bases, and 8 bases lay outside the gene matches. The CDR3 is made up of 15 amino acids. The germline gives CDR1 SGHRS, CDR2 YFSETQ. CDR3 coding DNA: TGCGCCAGCAAACGGGACAGGGGGCGGTTGGATACGCAGTATTTT. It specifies CASKRDRGRLDTQYF.

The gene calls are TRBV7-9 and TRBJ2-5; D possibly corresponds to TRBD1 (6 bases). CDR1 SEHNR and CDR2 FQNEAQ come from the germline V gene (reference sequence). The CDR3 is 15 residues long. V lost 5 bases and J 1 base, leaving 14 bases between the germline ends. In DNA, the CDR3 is TGTGCCAGCAGCATCACAGGGACCGGCCAAGAGACCCAGTACTTC. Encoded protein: CASSITGTGQETQYF. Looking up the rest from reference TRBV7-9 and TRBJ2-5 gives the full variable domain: DTGVSQNPRHKITKRGQNVTFRCDPISEHNRLYWYRQTLGQGPEFLTYFQNEAQLEKSRLLSDRFSAERPKGSFSTLEIQRTEQGDSAMYLCASSITGTGQETQYFGPGTRLLVL.

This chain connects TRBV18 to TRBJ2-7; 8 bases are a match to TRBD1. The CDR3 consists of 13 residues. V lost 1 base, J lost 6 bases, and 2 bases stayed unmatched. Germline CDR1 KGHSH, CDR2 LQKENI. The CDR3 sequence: CASSPRQGAEQYF. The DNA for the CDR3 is TGTGCCAGCTCACCACGGCAGGGGGCCGAGCAGTACTTC.

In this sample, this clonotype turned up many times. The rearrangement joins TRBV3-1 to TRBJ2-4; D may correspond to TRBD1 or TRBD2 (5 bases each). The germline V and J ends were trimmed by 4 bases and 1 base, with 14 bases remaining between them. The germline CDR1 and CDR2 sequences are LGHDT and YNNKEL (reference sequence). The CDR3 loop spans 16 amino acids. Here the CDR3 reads CASSRGVSLAKNIQYF. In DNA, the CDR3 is TGTGCCAGCAGCCGAGGGGTATCGCTGGCCAAAAACATTCAGTACTTC.

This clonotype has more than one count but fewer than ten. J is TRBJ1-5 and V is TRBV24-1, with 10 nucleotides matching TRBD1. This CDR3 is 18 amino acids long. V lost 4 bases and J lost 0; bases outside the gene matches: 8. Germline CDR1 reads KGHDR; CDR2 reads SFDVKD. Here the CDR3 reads CATSDPGQGGNSNQPQHF. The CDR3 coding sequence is TGTGCCACCAGTGACCCTGGACAGGGGGGGAATAGCAATCAGCCCCAGCATTTT.

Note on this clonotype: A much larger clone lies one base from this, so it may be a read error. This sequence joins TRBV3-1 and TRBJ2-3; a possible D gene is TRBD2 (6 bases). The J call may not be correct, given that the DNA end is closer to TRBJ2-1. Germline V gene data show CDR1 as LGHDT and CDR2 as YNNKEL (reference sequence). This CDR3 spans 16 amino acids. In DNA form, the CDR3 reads TGTGCCAGCAGCCAAGACCCGGGCGGGACCTACAGTGAGCAGTTCTTC. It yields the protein CASSQDPGGTYSEQFF.

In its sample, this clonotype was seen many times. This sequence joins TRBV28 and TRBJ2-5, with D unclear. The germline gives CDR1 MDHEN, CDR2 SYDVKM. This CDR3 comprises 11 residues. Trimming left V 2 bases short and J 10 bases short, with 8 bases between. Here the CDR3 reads CASSLRVYQYF. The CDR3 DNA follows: TGTGCCAGCAGTTTACGGGTTTACCAGTACTTC. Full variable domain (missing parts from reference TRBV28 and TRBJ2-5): DVKVTQSSRYLVKRTGEKVFLECVQDMDHENMFWYRQDPGLGLRLIYFSYDVKMKEKGDIPEGYSVSREKKERFSLILESASTNQTSMYLCASSLRVYQYFGPGTRLLVL.

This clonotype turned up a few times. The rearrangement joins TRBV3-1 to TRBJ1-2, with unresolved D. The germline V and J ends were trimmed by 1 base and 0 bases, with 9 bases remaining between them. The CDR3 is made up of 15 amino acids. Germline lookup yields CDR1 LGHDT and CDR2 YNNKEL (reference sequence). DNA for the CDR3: TGTGCCAGCAGCCAAGGGGGAGGAGCTAACTATGGCTACACCTTC. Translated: CASSQGGGANYGYTF.

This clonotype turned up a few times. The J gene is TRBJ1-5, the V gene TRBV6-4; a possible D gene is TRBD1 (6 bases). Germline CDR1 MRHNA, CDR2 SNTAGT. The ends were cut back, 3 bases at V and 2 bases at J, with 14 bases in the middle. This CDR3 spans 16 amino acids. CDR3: CASSEEGGMGNQPQHF. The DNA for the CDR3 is TGTGCCAGCAGTGAAGAAGGGGGGATGGGCAATCAGCCCCAGCATTTT.

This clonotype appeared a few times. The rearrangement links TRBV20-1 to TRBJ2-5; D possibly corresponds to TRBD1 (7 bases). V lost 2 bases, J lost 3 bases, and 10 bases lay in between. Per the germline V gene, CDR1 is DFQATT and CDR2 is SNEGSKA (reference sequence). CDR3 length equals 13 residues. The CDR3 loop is CSARQGGEETQYF. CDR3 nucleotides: TGCAGTGCTAGACAGGGGGGCGAAGAGACCCAGTACTTC.

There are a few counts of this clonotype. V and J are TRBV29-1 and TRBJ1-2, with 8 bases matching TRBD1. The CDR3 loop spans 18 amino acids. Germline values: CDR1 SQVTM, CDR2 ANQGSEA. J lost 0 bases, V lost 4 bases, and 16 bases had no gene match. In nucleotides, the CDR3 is TGCAGCGTTGTGTTTTGGGAGACAGGGGTGGATTCTAACTATGGCTACACCTTC. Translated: CSVVFWETGVDSNYGYTF.

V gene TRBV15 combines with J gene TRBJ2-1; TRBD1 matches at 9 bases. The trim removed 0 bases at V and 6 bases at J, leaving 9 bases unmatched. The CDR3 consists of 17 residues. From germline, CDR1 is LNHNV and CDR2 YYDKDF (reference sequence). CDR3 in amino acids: CATSRDLLGTGSNEQFF. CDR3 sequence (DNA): TGTGCCACCAGCAGAGACCTTCTGGGGACAGGGTCCAATGAGCAGTTCTTC.

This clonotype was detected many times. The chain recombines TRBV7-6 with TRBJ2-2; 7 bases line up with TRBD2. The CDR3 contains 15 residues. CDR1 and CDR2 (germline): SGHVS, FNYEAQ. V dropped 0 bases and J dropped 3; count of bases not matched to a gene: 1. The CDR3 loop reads CASSLAGGHTGELFF. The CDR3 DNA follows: TGTGCCAGCAGCTTAGCGGGAGGGCACACCGGGGAGCTGTTTTTT.

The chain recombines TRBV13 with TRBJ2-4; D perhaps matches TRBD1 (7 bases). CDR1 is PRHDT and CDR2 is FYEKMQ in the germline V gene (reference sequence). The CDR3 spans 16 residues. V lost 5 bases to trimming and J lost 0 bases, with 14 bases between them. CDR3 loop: CASSRGTVLAKNIQYF. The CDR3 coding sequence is TGTGCCAGCAGCCGGGGGACAGTTCTAGCCAAAAACATTCAGTACTTC.

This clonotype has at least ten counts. CDR3 nucleotide sequence: TGTGCCAGCAGCTTGTGGGGAGAGGGTAGCGGCAATGAGCAGTTCTTC. Translation: CASSLWGEGSGNEQFF. V and J are TRBV7-8 and TRBJ2-1; maybe TRBD2 (6 bases). CDR3 length equals 16 residues. The germline V gene encodes CDR1 SGHVS and CDR2 FQNEAQ. V gave up 3 bases and J gave up 6 bases, with 18 bases separating them.

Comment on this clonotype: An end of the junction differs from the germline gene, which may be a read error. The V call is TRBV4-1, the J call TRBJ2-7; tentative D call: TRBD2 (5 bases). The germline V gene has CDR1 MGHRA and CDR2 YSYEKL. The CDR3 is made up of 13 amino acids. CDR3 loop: CASRQDPLGEQYF. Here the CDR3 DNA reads TGCGCCAGCCGCCAAGACCCACTAGGCGAGCAGTACTTC.

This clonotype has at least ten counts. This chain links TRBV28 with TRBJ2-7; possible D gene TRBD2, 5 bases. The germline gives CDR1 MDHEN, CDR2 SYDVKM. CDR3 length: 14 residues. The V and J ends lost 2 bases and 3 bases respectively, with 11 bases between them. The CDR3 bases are TGTGCCAGCAGTTTACGGGGTTACCGCTACGAGCAGTACTTC. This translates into CASSLRGYRYEQYF. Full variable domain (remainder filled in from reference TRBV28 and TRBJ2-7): DVKVTQSSRYLVKRTGEKVFLECVQDMDHENMFWYRQDPGLGLRLIYFSYDVKMKEKGDIPEGYSVSREKKERFSLILESASTNQTSMYLCASSLRGYRYEQYFGPGTRLTVT.

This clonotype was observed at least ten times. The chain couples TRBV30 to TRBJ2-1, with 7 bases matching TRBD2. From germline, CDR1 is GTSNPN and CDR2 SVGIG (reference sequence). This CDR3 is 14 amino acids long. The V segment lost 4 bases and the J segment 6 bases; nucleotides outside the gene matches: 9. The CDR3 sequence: CAWTSRDYGNEQFF. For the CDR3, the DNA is TGTGCCTGGACGTCCCGGGACTATGGCAATGAGCAGTTCTTC.

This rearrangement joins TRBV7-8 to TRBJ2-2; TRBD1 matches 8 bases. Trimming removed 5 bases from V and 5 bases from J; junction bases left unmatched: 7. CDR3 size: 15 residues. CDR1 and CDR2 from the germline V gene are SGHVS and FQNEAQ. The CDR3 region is CASSPTGDWTGELFF. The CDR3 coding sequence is TGTGCCAGCAGCCCGACAGGGGATTGGACCGGGGAGCTGTTTTTT.

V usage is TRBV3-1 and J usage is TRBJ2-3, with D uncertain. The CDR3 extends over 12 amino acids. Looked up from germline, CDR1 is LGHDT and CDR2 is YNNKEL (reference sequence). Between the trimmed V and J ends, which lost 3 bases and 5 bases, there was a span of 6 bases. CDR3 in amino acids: CASSQSRDTQYF. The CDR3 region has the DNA TGTGCCAGCAGCCAGTCAAGAGATACGCAGTATTTT.

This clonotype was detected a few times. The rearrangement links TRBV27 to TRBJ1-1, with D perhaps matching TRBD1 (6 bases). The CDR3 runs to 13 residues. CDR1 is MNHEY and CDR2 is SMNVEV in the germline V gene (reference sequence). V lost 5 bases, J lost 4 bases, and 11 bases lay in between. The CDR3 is CASSPRGSTEAFF. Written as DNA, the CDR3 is TGTGCCAGCAGTCCTAGGGGGAGCACTGAAGCTTTCTTT.

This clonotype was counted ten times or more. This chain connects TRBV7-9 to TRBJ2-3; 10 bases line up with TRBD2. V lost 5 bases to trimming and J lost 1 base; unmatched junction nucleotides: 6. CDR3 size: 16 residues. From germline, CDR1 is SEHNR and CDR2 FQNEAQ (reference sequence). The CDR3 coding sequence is TGTGCCAGCAGCACCCACCTAGCGGGAGGCACAGATACGCAGTATTTT. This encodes CASSTHLAGGTDTQYF.

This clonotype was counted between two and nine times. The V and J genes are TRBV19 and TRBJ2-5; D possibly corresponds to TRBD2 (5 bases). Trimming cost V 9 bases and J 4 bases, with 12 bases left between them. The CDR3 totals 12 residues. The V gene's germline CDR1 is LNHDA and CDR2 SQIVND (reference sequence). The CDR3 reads CASGILGETQYF. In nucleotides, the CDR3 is TGTGCCAGCGGGATTTTGGGAGAGACCCAGTACTTC. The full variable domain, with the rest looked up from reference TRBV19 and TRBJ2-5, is DGGITQSPKYLFRKEGQNVTLSCEQNLNHDAMYWYRQDPGQGLRLIYYSQIVNDFQKGDIAEGYSVSREKKESFPLTVTSAQKNPTAFYLCASGILGETQYFGPGTRLLVL.